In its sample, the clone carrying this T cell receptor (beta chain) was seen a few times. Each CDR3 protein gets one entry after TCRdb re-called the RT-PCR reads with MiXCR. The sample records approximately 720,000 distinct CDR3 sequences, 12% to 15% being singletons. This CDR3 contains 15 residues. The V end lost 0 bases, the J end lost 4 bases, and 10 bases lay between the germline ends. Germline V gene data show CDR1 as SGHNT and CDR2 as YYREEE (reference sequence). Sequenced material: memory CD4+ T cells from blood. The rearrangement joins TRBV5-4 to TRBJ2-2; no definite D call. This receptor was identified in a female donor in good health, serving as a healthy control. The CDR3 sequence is CASSLEARPTGELFF. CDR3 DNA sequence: TGTGCCAGCAGCTTGGAGGCCAGACCCACCGGGGAGCTGTTTTTT.